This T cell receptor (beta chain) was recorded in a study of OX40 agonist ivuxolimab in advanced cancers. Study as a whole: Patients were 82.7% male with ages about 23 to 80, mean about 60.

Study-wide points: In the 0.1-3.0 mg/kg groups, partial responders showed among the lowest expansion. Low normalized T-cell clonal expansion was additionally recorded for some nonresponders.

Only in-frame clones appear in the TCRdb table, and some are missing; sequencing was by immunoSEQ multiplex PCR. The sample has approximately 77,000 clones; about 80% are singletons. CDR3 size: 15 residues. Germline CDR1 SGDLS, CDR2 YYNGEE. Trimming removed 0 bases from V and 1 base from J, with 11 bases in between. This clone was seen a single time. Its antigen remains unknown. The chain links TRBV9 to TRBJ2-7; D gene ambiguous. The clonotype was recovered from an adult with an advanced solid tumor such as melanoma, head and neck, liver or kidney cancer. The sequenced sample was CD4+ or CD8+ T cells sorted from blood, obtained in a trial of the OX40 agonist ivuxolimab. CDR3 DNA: TGTGCCAGCAGCGTAGTTAGGTACGCGTCCTACGAGCAGTACTTC. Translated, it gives CASSVVRYASYEQYF.